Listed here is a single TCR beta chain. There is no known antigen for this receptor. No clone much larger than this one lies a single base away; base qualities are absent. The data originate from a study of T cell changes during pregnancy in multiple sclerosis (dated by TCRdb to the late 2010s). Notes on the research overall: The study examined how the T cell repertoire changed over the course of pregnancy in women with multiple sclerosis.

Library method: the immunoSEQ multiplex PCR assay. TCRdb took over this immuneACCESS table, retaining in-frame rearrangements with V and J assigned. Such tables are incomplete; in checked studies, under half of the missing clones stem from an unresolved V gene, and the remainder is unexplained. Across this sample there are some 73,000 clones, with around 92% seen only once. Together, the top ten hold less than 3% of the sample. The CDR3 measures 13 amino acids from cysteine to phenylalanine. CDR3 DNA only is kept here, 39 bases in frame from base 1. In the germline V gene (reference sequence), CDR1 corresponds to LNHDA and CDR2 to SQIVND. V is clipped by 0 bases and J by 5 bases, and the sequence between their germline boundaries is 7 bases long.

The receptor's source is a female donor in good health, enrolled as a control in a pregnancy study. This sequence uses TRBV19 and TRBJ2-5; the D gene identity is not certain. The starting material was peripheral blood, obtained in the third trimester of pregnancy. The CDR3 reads CASSIDTEETQYF. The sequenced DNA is TGTGCCAGTAGTATAGATACTGAGGAGACCCAGTACTTC.